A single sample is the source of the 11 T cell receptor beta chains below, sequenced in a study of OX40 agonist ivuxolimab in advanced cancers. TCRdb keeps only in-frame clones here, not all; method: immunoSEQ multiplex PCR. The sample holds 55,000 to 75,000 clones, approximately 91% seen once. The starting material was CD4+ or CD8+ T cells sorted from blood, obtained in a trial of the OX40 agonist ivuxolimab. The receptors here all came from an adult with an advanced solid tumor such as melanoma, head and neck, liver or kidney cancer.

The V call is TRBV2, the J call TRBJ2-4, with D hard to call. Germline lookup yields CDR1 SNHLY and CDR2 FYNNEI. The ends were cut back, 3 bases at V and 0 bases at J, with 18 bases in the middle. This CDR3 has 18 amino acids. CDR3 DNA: TGTGCCAGCAGTGATAAGTCGACGGCAGACTTAGCCAAAAACATTCAGTACTTC. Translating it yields CASSDKSTADLAKNIQYF.

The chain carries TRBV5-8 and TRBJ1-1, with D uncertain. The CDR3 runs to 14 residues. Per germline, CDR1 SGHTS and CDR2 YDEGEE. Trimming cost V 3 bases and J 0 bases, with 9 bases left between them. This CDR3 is CASSYQIMNTEAFF. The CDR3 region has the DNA TGTGCCAGCAGCTATCAAATAATGAACACTGAAGCTTTCTTT.

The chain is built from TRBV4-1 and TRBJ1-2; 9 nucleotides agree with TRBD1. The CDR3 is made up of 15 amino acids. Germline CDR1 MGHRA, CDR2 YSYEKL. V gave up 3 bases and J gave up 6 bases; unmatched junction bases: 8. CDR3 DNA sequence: TGCGCCAGCAGCCACGATACAGGGGGCGGTAATGGCTACACCTTC. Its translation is CASSHDTGGGNGYTF.

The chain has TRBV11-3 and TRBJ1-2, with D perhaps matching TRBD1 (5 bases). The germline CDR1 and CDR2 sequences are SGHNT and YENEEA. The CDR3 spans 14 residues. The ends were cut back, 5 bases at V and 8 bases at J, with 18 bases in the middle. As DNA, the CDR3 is TGTGCCAGCAGCCCAGGACTCGGGACGGGGGGCTACACCTTC. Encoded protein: CASSPGLGTGGYTF.

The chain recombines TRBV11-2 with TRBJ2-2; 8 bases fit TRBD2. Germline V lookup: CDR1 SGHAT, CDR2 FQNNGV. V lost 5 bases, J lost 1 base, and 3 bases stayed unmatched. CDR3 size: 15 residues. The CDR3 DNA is TGTGCCAGCAGCCGGACTAGCAAGAACACCGGGGAGCTGTTTTTT. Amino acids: CASSRTSKNTGELFF. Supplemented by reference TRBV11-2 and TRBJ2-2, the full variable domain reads EAGVAQSPRYKIIEKRQSVAFWCNPISGHATLYWYQQILGQGPKLLIQFQNNGVVDDSQLPKDRFSAERLKGVDSTLKIQPAKLEDSAVYLCASSRTSKNTGELFFGEGSRLTVL.

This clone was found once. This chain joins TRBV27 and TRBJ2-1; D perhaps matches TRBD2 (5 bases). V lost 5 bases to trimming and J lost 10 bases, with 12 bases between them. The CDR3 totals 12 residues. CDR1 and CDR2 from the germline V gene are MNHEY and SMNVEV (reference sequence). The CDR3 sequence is CASSDLRLEQFF. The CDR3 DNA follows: TGTGCCAGCAGTGATCTACGACTAGAGCAGTTCTTC.

CDR3 in amino acids: CASSHRDTQYF. CDR3 nucleotides: TGTGCCAGCAGCCATCGCGATACGCAGTATTTT. The chain has TRBV11-2 and TRBJ2-3; D gene ambiguous. The CDR3 consists of 11 residues. Germline V gene data show CDR1 as SGHAT and CDR2 as FQNNGV. Trimming cost V 5 bases and J 6 bases, with 6 bases left between them.

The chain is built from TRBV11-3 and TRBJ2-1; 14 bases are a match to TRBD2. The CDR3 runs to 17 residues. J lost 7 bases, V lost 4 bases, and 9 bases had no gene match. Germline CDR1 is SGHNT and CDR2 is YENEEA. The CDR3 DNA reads TGTGCCAGCAGCTCTTTGACTAGCGGGAGGGCCGGGAATGAGCAGTTCTTC. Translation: CASSSLTSGRAGNEQFF.

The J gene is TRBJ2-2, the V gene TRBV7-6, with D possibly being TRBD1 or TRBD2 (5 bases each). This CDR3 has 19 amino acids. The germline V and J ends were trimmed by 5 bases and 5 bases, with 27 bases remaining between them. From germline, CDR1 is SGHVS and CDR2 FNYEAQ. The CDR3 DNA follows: TGTGCCAGCAGCCCAGAGGTGGGGACGGCTGTGGGGTGGACCGGGGAGCTGTTTTTT. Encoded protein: CASSPEVGTAVGWTGELFF.

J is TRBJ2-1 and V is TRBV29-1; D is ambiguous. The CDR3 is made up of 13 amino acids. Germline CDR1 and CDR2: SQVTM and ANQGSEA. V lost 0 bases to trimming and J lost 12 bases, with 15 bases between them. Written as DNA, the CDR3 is TGCAGCGTTGAAGATATGGCAATCCAAGGGCAGTTCTTC. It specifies CSVEDMAIQGQFF.

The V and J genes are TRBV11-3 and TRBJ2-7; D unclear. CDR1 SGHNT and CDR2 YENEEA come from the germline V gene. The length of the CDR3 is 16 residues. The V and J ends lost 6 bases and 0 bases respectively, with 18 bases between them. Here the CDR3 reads CASRLRPSVDSYEQYF. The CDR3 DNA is TGTGCCAGCAGACTTAGGCCAAGCGTCGACTCCTACGAGCAGTACTTC.